In its sample, the clone carrying this T cell receptor (beta chain) was seen once. V dropped 7 bases and J dropped 3; count of bases not matched to a gene: 4. CDR1 is SNHLY, CDR2 FYNNEI, per germline. The CDR3 length is 13 residues. The entry originates in a study of blood T cell repertoires in COVID-19. The study assigned cohorts using participant-reported clinical history. In the authors' methods: Quantification of nucleated cells was approximated via reference gene primer amplification. Sequencing used immunoSEQ multiplex PCR; TCRdb keeps in-frame clones, though not all of them. The D gene and trimming were derived from the DNA, and the V and J assignments and clone size from that table. The data show about 370,000 clones, 90% to 95% seen once.

Sample: PBMCs or T cells enriched from blood (not recorded which). The source of this sequence is a woman in her forties who had been exposed to COVID-19. The chain couples TRBV2 to TRBJ2-3, with 7 bases that match TRBD2. The CDR3, as DNA: TGTGCCAGCACACGGGACTATACAGATACGCAGTATTTT. Its translation is CASTRDYTDTQYF.